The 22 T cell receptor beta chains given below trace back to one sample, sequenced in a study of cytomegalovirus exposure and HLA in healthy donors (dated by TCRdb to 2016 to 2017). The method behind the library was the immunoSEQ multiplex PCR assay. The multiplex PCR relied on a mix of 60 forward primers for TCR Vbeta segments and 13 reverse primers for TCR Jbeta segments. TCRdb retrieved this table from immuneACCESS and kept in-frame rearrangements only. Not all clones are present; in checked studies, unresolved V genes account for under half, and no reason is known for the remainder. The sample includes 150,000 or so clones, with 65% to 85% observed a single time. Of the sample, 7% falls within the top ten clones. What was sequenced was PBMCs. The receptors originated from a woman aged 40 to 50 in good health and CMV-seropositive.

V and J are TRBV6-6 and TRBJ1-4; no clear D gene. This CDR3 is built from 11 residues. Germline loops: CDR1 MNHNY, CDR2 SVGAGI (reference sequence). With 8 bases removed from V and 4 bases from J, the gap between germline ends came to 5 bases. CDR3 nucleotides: TGTGCCAGCCGGGGTAATGAAAAACTGTTTTTT. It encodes CASRGNEKLFF.

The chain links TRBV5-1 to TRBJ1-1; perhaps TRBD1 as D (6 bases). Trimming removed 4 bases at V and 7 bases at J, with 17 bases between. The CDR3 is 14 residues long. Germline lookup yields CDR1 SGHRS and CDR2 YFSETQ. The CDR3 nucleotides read TGCGCCAGCAGCCCACCTACAGGGACGGTTGAAGCTTTCTTT. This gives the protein CASSPPTGTVEAFF.

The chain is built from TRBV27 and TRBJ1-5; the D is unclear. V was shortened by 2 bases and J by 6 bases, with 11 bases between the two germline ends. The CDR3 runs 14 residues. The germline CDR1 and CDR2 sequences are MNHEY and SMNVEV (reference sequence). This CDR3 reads CASSLRGSVQPQHF. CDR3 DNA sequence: TGTGCCAGCAGTTTACGAGGGTCGGTTCAGCCCCAGCATTTT.

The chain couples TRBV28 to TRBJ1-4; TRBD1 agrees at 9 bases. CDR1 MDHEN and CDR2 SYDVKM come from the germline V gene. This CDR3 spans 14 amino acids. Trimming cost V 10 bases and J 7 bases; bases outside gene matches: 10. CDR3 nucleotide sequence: TGTGCCACCCACACCAGGACAGGGGTTGAAAAACTGTTTTTT. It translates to CATHTRTGVEKLFF.

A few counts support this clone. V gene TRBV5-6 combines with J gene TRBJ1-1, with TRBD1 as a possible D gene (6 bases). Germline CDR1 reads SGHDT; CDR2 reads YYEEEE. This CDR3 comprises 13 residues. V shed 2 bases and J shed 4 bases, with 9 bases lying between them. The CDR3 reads CASSLVRGTEAFF. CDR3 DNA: TGTGCCAGCAGCTTAGTCAGGGGCACTGAAGCTTTCTTT. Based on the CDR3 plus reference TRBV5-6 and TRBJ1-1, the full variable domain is DAGVTQSPTHLIKTRGQQVTLRCSPKSGHDTVSWYQQALGQGPQFIFQYYEEEERQRGNFPDRFSGHQFPNYSSELNVNALLLGDSALYLCASSLVRGTEAFFGQGTRLTVV.

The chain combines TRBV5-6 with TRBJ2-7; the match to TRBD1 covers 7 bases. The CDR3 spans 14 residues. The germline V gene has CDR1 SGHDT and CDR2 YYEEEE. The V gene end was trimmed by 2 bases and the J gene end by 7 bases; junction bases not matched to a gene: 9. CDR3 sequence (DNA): TGTGCCAGCAGCTTTGGACAGGTGGTCAGGGAGCAGTACTTC. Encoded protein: CASSFGQVVREQYF.

The CDR3 nucleotides are TGTGCCAGCAGCTTGGACAGCAGCTTATTTAATGAAAAACTGTTTTTT. Residues: CASSLDSSLFNEKLFF. The chain links TRBV5-6 to TRBJ1-4; D gene unclear. Deletions cut 0 bases from V and 4 bases from J, with 13 bases between. CDR3 size: 16 residues. Germline assignment: CDR1 SGHDT and CDR2 YYEEEE.

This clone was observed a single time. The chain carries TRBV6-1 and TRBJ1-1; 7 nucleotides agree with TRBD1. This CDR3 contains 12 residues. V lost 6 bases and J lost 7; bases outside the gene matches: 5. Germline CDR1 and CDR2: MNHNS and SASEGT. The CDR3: CASSHAGGEAFF. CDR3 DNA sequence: TGTGCCAGCAGCCATGCAGGGGGTGAAGCTTTCTTT.

CDR3 nucleotides: TGTGCCAGCAGTGACAACAGGGGCTCACCCCTCCACTTT. Amino acid sequence: CASSDNRGSPLHF. The rearrangement joins TRBV6-1 to TRBJ1-6, with 7 bases lining up with TRBD1. The CDR3 is 13 amino acids. Trimming at V came to 3 bases and at J to 10 bases, leaving 3 bases not matched to a gene. Per germline, CDR1 MNHNS and CDR2 SASEGT.

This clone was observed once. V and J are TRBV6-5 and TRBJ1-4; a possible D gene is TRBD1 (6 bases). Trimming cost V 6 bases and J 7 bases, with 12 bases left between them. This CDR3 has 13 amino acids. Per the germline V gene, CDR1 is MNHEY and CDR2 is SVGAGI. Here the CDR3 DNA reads TGTGCCAGCAGCCCCCAGGGGCGTGAAAAACTGTTTTTT. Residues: CASSPQGREKLFF.

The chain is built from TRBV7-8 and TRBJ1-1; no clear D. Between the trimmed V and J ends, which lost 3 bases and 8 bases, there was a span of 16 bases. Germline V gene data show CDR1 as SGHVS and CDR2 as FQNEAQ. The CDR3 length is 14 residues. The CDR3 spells CASSFGIAINEAFF. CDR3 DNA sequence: TGTGCCAGCAGCTTCGGGATTGCAATTAACGAAGCTTTCTTT.

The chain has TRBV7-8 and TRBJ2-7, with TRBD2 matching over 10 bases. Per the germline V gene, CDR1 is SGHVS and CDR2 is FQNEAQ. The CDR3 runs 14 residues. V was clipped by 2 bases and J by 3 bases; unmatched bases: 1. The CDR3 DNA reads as TGTGCCAGCAGCTTATTAGCGGGGGGCTACGAGCAGTACTTC. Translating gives CASSLLAGGYEQYF.

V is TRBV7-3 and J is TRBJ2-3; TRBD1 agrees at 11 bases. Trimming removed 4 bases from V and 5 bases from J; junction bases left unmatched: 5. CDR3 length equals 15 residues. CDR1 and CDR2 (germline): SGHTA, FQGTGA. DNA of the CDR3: TGTGCCAGCAGCTCAGGGACAGGGGGACGAGATACGCAGTATTTT. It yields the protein CASSSGTGGRDTQYF.

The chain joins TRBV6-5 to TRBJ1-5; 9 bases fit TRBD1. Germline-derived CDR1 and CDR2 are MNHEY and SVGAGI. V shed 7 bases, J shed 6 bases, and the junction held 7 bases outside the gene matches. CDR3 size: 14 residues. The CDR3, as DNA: TGTGCCAGCAAAAGGGACAGGGAGGCTCAGCCCCAGCATTTT. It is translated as CASKRDREAQPQHF.

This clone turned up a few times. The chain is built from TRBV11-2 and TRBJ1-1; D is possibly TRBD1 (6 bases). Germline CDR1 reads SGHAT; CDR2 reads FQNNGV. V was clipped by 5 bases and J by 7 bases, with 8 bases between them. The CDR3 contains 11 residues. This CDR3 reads CASSVRGEAFF. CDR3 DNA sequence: TGTGCCAGCAGCGTCAGGGGTGAAGCTTTCTTT.

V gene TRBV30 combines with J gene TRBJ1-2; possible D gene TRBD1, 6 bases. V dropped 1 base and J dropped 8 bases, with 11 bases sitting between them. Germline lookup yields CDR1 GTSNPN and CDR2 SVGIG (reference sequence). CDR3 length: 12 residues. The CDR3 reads CAWSADRNGYTF. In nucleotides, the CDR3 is TGTGCCTGGAGTGCGGACAGAAACGGCTACACCTTC.

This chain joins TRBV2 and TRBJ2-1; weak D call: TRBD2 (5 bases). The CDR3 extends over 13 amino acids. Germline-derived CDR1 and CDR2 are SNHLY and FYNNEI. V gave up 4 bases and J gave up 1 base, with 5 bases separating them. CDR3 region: CASSGESYNEQFF. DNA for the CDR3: TGTGCCAGCAGTGGGGAGTCCTACAATGAGCAGTTCTTC.

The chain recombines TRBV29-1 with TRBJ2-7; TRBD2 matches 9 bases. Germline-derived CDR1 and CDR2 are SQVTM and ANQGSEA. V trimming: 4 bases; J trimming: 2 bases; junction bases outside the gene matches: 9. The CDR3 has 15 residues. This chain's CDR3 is CSVAGISGGPYEQYF. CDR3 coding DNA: TGCAGCGTTGCGGGGATAAGCGGGGGGCCCTACGAGCAGTACTTC.

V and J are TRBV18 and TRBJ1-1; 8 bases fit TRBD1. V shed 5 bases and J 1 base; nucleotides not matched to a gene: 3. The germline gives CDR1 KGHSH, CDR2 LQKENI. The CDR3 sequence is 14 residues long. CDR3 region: CASSTGQGNTEAFF. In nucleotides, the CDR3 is TGTGCCAGCTCAACCGGACAGGGGAACACTGAAGCTTTCTTT.

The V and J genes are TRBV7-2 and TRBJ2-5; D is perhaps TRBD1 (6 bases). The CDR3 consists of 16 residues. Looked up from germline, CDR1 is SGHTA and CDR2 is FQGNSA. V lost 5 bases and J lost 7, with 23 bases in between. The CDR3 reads CASSASRTATFGTQYF. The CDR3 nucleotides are TGTGCCAGCAGCGCTTCCCGGACAGCAACTTTCGGGACCCAGTACTTC.

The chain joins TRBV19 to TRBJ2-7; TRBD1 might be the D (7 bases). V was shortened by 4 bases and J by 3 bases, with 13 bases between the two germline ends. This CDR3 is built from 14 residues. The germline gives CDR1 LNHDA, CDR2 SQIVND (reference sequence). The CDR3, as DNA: TGTGCCAGTAGTACGGGGCAGGGGGGCTACGAGCAGTACTTC. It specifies CASSTGQGGYEQYF. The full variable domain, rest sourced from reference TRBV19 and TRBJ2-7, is DGGITQSPKYLFRKEGQNVTLSCEQNLNHDAMYWYRQDPGQGLRLIYYSQIVNDFQKGDIAEGYSVSREKKESFPLTVTSAQKNPTAFYLCASSTGQGGYEQYFGPGTRLTVT.

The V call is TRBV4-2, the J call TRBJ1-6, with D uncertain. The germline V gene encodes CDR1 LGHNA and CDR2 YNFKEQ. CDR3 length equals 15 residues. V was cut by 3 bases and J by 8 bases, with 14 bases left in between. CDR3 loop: CASSQIQRRDSPLHF. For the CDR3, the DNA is TGTGCCAGCAGCCAGATACAGAGGAGGGATTCACCCCTCCACTTT.